What follows is one TCR beta chain and its context. These data are taken from a study of control samples from healthy donors and cancer patients. Per germline, CDR1 SGDLS and CDR2 YYNGEE. The CDR3 loop spans 14 amino acids. Trimming took off 4 bases at V and 3 bases at J, with 10 bases between the two ends. TCRdb keeps only in-frame clones here, not all; method: immunoSEQ multiplex PCR. The repertoire holds 150,000 to 200,000 clones, with approximately 94% as singletons. The specimen sequenced was blood. The V gene is TRBV9, the J gene TRBJ2-2, with TRBD1 as a possible D gene (5 bases). The sequence came from a woman under 30 in good health. CDR3: CASSTTGYTGELFF. The CDR3 region has the DNA TGTGCCAGCAGCACTACAGGATACACCGGGGAGCTGTTTTTT.